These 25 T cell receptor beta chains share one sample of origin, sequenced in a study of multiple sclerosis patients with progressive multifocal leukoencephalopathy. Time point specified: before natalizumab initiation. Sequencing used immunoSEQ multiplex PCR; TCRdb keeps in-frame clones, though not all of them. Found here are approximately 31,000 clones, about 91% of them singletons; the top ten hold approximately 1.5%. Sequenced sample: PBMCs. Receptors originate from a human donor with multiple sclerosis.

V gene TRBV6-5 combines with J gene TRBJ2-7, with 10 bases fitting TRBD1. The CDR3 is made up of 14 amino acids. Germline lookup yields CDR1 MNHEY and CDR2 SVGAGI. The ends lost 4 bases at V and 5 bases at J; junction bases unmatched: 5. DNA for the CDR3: TGTGCCAGCAGTTCCGGGACAGGGGCCGACGAGCAGTACTTC. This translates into CASSSGTGADEQYF.

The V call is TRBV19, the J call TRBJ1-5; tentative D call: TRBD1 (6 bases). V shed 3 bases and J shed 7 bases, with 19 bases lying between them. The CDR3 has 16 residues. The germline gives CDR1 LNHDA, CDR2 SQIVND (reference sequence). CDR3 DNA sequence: TGTGCCAGTAGTATTCGATCGGGGGCTCACGGCCAGCCCCAGCATTTT. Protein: CASSIRSGAHGQPQHF.

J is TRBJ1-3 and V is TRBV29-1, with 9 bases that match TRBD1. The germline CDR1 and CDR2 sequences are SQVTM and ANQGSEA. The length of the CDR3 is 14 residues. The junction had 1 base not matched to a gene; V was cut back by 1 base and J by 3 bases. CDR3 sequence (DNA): TGCAGCGTTGAAGGACAGGGGGTTGGAAACACCATATATTTT. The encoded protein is CSVEGQGVGNTIYF.

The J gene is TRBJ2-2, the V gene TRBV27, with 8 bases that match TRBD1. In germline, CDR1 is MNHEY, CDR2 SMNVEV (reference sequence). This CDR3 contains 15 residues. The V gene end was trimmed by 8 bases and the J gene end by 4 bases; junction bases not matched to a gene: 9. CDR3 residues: CASAFGTGITGELFF. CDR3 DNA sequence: TGTGCCAGCGCCTTCGGGACAGGTATCACCGGGGAGCTGTTTTTT.

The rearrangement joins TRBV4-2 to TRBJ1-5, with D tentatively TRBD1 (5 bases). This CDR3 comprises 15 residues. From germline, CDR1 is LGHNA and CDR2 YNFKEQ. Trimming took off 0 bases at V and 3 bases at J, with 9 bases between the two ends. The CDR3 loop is CASSQEPGINQPQHF. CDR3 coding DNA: TGTGCCAGCAGCCAAGAGCCAGGGATCAATCAGCCCCAGCATTTT.

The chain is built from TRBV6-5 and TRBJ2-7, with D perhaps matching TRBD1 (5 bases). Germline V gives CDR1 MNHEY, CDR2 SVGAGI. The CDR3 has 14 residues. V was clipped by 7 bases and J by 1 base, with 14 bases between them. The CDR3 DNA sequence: TGTGCCAGCACTGTATCCCGACAGTCCTACGAGCAGTACTTC. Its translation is CASTVSRQSYEQYF.

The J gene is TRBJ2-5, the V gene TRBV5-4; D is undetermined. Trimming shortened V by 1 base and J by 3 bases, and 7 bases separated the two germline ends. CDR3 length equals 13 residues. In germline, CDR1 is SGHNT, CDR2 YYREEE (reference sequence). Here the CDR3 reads CASSLQGKETQYF. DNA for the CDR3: TGTGCCAGCAGCTTGCAAGGGAAAGAGACCCAGTACTTC.

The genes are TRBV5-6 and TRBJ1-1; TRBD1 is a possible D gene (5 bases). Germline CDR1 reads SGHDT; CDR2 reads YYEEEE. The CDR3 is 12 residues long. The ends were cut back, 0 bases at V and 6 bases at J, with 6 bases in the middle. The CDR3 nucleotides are TGTGCCAGCAGCTTGGGCAGGGCTGAAGCTTTCTTT. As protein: CASSLGRAEAFF.

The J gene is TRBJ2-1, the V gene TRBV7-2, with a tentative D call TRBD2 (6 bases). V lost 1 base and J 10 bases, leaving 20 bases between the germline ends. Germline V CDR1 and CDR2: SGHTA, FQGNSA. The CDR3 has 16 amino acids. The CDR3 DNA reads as TGTGCCAGCAGCTTAGGTTGGGGCCAACGGGAGAGGGAGCAGTTCTTC. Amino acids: CASSLGWGQREREQFF.

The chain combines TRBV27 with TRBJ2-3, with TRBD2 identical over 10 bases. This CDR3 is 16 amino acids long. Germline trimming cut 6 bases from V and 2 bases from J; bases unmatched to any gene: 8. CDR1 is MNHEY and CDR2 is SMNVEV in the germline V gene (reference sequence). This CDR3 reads CASSLGLAAITDTQYF. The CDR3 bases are TGTGCCAGCAGCTTAGGACTAGCGGCCATCACAGATACGCAGTATTTT.

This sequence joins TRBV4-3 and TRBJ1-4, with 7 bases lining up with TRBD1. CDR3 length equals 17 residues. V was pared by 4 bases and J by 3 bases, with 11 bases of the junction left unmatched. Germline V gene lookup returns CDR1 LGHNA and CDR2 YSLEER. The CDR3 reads CASSPSGTGTANEKLFF. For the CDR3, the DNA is TGCGCCAGCAGCCCCAGCGGGACGGGGACAGCTAATGAAAAACTGTTTTTT.

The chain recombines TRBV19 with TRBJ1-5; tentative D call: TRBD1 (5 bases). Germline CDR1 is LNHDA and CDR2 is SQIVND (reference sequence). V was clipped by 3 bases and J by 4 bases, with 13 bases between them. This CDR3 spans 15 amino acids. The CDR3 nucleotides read TGTGCCAGTAGTATTGAAGGGGCCCAAAATCAGCCCCAGCATTTT. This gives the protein CASSIEGAQNQPQHF.

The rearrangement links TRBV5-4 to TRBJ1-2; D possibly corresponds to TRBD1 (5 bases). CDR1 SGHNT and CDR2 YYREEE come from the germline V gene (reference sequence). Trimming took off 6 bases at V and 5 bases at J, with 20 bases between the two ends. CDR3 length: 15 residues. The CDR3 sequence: CASIPGRGVGYGYTF. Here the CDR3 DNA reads TGTGCCAGCATCCCGGGGCGGGGTGTGGGGTATGGCTACACCTTC.

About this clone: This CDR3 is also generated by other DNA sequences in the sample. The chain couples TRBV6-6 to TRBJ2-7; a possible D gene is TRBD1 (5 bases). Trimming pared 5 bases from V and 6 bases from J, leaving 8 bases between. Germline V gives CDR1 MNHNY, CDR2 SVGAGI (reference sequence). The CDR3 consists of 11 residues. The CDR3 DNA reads TGTGCCAGCAGTGACAGTCCCGAGCAGTACTTC. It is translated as CASSDSPEQYF.

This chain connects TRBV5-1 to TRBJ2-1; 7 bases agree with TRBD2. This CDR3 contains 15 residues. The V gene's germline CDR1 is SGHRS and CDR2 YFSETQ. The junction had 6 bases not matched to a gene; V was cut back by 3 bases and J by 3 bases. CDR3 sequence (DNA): TGCGCCAGCAGCTGGGATCTAGCGGACTACAATGAGCAGTTCTTC. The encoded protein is CASSWDLADYNEQFF.

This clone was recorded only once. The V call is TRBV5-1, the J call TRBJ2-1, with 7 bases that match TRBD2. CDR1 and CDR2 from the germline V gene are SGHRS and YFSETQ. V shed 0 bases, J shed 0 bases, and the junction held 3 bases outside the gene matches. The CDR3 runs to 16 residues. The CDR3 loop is CASSLGAGASYNEQFF. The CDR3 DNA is TGCGCCAGCAGCTTGGGGGCGGGAGCCTCCTACAATGAGCAGTTCTTC. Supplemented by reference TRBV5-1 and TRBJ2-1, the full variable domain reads KAGVTQTPRYLIKTRGQQVTLSCSPISGHRSVSWYQQTPGQGLQFLFEYFSETQRNKGNFPGRFSGRQFSNSRSEMNVSTLELGDSALYLCASSLGAGASYNEQFFGPGTRLTVL.

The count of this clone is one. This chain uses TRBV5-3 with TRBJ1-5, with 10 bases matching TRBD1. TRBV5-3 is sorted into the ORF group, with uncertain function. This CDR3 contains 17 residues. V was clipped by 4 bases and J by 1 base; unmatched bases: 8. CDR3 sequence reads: CARSVDRGGLSNQPQHF. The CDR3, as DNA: TGTGCCAGAAGCGTGGACAGGGGGGGTTTGAGCAATCAGCCCCAGCATTTT.

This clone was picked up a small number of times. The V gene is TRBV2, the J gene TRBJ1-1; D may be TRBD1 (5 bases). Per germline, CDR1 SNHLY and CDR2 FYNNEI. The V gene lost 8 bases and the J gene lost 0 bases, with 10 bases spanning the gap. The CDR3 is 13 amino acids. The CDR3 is CASGGTVNTEAFF. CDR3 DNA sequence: TGTGCCAGCGGGGGGACGGTGAACACTGAAGCTTTCTTT.

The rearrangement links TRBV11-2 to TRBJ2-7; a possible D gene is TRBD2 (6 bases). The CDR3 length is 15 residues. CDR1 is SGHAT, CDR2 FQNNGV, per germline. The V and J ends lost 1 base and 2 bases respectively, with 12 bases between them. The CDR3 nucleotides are TGTGCCAGCAGCTTAGGTATAGCGGAGACCTACGAGCAGTACTTC. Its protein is CASSLGIAETYEQYF.

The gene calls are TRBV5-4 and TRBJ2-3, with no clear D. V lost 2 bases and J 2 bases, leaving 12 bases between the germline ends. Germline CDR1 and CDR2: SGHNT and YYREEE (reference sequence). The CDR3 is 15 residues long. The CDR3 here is CASSFGRRVTDTQYF. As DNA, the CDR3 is TGTGCCAGCAGCTTTGGAAGAAGGGTCACAGATACGCAGTATTTT.

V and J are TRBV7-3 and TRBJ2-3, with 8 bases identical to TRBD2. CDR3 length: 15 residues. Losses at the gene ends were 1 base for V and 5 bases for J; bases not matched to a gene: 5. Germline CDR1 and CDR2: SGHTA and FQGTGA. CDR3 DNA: TGTGCCAGCAGCTTAAGTCTGGCGGGGGGAGATACGCAGTATTTT. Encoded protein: CASSLSLAGGDTQYF.

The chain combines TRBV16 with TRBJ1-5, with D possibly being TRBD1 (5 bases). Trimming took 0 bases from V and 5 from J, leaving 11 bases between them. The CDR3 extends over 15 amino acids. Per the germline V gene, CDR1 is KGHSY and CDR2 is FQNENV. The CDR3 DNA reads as TGTGCCAGCAGCCAATCTTTATCGGGGGATCAGCCCCAGCATTTT. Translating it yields CASSQSLSGDQPQHF.

DNA for the CDR3: TGTGCCAGCAGCGTCTCCAGGGGATATGCAGATACGCAGTATTTT. Translation: CASSVSRGYADTQYF. The V call is TRBV9, the J call TRBJ2-3, with D tentatively TRBD1 (6 bases). The ends were cut back, 2 bases at V and 4 bases at J, with 14 bases in the middle. The germline V gene encodes CDR1 SGDLS and CDR2 YYNGEE. The CDR3 length is 15 residues.

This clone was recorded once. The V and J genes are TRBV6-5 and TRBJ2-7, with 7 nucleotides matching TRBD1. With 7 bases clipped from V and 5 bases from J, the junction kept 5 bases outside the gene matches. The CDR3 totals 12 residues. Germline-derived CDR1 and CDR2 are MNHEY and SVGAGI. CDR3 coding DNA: TGTGCCAGCACCCAGGGGGATCACGAGCAGTACTTC. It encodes CASTQGDHEQYF.

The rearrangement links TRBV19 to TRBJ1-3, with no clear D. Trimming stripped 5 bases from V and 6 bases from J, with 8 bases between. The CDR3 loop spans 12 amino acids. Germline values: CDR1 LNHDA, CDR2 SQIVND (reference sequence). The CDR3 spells CASSPASNTIYF. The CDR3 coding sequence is TGTGCCAGTAGTCCCGCCTCAAACACCATATATTTT.